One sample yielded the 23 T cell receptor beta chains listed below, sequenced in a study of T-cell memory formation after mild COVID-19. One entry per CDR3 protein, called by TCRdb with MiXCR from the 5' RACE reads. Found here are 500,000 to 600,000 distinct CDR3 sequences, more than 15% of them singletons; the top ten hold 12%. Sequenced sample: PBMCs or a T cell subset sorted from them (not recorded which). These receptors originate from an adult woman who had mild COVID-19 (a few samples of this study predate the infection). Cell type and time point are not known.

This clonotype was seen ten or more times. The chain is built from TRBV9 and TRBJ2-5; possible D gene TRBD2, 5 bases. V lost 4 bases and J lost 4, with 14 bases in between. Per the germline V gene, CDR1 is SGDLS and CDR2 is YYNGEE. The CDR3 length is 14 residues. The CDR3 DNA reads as TGTGCCAGCAGCCCTCGACCCGGAGGAGAGACCCAGTACTTC. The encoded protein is CASSPRPGGETQYF.

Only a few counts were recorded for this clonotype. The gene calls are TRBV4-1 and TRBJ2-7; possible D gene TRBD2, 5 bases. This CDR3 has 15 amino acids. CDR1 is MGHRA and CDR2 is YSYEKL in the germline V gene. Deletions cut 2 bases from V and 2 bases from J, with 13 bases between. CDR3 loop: CASSQPVASTYEQYF. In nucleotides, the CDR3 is TGCGCCAGCAGCCAACCCGTAGCGTCTACCTACGAGCAGTACTTC.

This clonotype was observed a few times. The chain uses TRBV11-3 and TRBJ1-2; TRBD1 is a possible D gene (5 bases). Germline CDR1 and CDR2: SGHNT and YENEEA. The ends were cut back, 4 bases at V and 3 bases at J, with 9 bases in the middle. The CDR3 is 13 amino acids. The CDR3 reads CASSSSGYYGYTF. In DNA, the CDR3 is TGTGCCAGCAGCTCCTCAGGGTACTATGGCTACACCTTC. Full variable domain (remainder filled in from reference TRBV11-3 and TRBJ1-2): EAGVVQSPRYKIIEKKQPVAFWCNPISGHNTLYWYLQNLGQGPELLIRYENEEAVDDSQLPKDRFSAERLKGVDSTLKIQPAELGDSAVYLCASSSSGYYGYTFGSGTRLTVV.

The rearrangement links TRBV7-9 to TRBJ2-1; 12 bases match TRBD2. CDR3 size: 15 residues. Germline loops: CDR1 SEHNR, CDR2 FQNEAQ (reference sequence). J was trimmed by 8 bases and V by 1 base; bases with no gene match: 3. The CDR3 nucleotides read TGTGCCAGCAGCTTAGGACTAGCGGGAGCCCATGAGCAGTTCTTC. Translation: CASSLGLAGAHEQFF. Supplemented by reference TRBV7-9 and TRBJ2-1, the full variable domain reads DTGVSQNPRHKITKRGQNVTFRCDPISEHNRLYWYRQTLGQGPEFLTYFQNEAQLEKSRLLSDRFSAERPKGSFSTLEIQRTEQGDSAMYLCASSLGLAGAHEQFFGPGTRLTVL.

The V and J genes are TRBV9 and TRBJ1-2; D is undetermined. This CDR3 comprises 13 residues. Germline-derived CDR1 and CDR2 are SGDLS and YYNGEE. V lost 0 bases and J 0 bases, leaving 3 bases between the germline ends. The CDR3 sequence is CASSVVTNYGYTF. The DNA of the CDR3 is TGTGCCAGCAGCGTAGTCACTAACTATGGCTACACCTTC.

CDR3 region: CASSSTGLAGGPGEQFF. Here the CDR3 DNA reads TGTGCCAGCAGCTCCACAGGACTAGCGGGAGGGCCGGGTGAGCAGTTCTTC. The V call is TRBV7-9, the J call TRBJ2-1; 15 bases map to TRBD2. Per germline, CDR1 SEHNR and CDR2 FQNEAQ (reference sequence). The CDR3 has 17 amino acids. After removal of 4 bases from V and 9 bases from J, the junction contained 10 bases not matched to a gene.

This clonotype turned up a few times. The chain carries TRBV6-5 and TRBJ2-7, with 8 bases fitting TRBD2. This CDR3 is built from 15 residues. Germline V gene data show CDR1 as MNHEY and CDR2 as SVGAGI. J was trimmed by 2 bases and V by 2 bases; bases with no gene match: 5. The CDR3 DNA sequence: TGTGCCAGCAGTTACGGGCGGGGGGTAACCTACGAGCAGTACTTC. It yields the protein CASSYGRGVTYEQYF.

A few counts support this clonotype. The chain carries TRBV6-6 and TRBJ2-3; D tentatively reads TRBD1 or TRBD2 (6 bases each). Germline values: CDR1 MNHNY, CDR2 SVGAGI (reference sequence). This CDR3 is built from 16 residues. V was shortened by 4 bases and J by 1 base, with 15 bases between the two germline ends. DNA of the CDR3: TGTGCCAGCAGTTCCGTCCGGGGGCTTGGCACAGATACGCAGTATTTT. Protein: CASSSVRGLGTDTQYF.

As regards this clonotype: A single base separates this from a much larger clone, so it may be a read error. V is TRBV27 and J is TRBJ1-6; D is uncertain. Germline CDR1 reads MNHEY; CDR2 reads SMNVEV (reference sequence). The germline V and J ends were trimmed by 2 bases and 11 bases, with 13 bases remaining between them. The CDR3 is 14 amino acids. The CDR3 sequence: CASSLNPANPPLHF. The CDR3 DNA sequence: TGTGCCAGCAGTTTAAACCCCGCGAATCCACCCCTCCACTTT.

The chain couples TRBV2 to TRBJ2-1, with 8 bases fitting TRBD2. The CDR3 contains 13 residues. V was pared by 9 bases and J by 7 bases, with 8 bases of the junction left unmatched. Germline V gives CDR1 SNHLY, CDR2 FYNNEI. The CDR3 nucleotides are TGTGCCAGAACGGGACTAGGTGATAATGAGCAGTTCTTC. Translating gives CARTGLGDNEQFF.

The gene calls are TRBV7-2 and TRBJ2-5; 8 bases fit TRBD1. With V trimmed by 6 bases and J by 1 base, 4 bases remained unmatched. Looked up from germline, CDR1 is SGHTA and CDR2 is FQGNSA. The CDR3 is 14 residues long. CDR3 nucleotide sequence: TGTGCCAGCAGTTCGGACAGGGTCCAAGAGACCCAGTACTTC. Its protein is CASSSDRVQETQYF.

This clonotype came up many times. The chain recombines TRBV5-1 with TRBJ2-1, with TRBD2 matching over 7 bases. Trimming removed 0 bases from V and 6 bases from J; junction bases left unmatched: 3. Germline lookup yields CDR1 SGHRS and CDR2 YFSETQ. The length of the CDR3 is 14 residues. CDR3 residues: CASSLVASGNEQFF. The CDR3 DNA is TGCGCCAGCAGCTTGGTGGCTAGCGGCAATGAGCAGTTCTTC.

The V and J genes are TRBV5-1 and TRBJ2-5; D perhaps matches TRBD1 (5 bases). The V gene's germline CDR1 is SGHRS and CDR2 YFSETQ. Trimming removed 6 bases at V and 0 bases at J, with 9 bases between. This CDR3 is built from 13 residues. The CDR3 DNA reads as TGCGCCAGCATGCCAGGGTACCAAGAGACCCAGTACTTC. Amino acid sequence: CASMPGYQETQYF.

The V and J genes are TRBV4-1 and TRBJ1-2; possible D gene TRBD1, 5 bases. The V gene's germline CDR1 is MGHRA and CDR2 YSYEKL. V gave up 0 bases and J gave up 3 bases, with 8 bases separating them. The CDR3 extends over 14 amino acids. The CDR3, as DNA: TGCGCCAGCAGCCAAGAAGACAGCTACTATGGCTACACCTTC. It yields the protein CASSQEDSYYGYTF.

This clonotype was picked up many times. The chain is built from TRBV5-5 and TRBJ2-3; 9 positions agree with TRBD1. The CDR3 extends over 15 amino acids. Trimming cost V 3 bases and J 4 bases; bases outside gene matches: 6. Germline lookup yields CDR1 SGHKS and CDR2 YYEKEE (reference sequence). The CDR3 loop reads CASSSGTGISDTQYF. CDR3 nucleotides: TGTGCCAGCAGCTCCGGGACAGGGATTTCAGATACGCAGTATTTT.

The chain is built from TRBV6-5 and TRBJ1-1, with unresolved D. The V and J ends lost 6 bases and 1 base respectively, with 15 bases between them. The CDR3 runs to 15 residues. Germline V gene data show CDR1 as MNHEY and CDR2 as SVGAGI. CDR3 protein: CASSSPWAGNTEAFF. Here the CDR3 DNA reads TGTGCCAGCAGCTCACCATGGGCGGGGAACACTGAAGCTTTCTTT.

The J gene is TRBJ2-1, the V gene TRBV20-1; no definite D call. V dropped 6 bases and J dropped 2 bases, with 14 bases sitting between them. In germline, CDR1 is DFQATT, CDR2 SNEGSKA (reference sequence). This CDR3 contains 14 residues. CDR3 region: CSAKATRTYNEQFF. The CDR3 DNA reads TGCAGTGCCAAGGCCACAAGGACCTACAATGAGCAGTTCTTC.

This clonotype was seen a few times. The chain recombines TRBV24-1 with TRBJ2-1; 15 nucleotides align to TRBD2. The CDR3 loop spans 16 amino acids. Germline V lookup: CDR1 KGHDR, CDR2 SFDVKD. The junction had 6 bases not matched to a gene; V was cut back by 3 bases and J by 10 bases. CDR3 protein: CATSDGLAGGLMEQFF. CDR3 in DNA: TGTGCCACCAGTGATGGACTAGCGGGGGGGCTTATGGAGCAGTTCTTC.

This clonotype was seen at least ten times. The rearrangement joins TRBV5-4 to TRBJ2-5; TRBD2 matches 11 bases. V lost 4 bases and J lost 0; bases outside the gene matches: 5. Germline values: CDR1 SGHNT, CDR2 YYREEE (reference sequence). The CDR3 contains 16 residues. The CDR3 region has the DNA TGTGCCAGCAGCCCCTCTAGCGGGGGGTACCAAGAGACCCAGTACTTC. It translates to CASSPSSGGYQETQYF.

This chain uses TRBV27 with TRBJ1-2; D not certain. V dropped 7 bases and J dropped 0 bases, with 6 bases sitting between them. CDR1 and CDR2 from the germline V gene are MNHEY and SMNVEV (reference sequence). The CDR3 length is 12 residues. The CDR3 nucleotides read TGTGCCAGCATCGACCCTAACTATGGCTACACCTTC. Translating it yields CASIDPNYGYTF.

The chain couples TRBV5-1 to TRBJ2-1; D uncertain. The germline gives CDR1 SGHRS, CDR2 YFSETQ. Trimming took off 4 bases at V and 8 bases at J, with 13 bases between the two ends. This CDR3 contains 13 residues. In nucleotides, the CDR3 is TGCGCCAGCAGCGCCGACATGGGCGATGAGCAGTTCTTC. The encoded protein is CASSADMGDEQFF.

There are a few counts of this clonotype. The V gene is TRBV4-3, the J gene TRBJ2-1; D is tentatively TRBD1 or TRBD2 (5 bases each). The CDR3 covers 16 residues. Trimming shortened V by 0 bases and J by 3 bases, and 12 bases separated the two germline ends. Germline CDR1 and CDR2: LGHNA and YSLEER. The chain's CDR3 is CASSQEEGSGYNEQFF. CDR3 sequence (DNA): TGCGCCAGCAGCCAAGAAGAGGGGTCGGGCTACAATGAGCAGTTCTTC.

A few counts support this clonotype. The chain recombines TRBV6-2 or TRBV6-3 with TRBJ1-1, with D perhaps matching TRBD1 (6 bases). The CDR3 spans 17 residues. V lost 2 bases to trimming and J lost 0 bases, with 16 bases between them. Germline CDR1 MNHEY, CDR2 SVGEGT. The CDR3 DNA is TGTGCCAGCAGTTACGGGGGACATCGTGCGATGAACACTGAAGCTTTCTTT. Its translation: CASSYGGHRAMNTEAFF.